This TCR beta chain was documented in a study of blood T cell repertoires in COVID-19. This table comes from immunoSEQ multiplex PCR, and its TCRdb copy is limited to in-frame clones, with some not included. The table records about 73,000 clones, roughly 84% of them present only once. V was clipped by 3 bases and J by 5 bases, with 10 bases between them. CDR3 length equals 13 residues. Looked up from germline, CDR1 is MNHEY and CDR2 is SMNVEV (reference sequence). The sequenced material came from peripheral blood. The TCR comes from a human donor in a cohort sampled during active COVID-19. V gene TRBV27 combines with J gene TRBJ2-5; D possibly corresponds to TRBD2 (6 bases). CDR3 sequence reads: CASSLEGPETQYF. The CDR3 nucleotides read TGTGCCAGCAGTTTGGAGGGTCCCGAGACCCAGTACTTC.